Following are 26 T cell receptor beta chains from one sample sequenced in a study of CD8 T cells in ankylosing spondylitis. Via MiXCR, TCRdb re-called the 5' RACE reads, giving one row per CDR3 protein. In the table there are about 140,000 distinct CDR3 sequences, about 6.7% of which are singletons. The sequenced material came from blood, either unsorted or a sorted T cell fraction (not recorded which). These receptors were collected from a female donor with ankylosing spondylitis or in good health (not recorded which).

Concerning this clonotype: This sequence may be a read error, since a much larger clone differs from it by one base. CDR3: CVSNPKRETQYF. The DNA for the CDR3 is TGTGTCAGCAACCCAAAGCGGGAGACCCAGTACTTC. This chain connects TRBV2 to TRBJ2-5; D possibly corresponds to TRBD2 (5 bases). CDR3 size: 12 residues. The germline gives CDR1 SNHLY, CDR2 FYNNEI.

At least ten counts were recorded for this clonotype. V is TRBV7-8 and J is TRBJ2-1, with a weak D call TRBD1 (6 bases). CDR3 length equals 15 residues. Between the trimmed V and J ends, which lost 3 bases and 0 bases, there was a span of 9 bases. The germline V gene encodes CDR1 SGHVS and CDR2 FQNEAQ. CDR3 DNA: TGTGCCAGCAGCTTTACAGGGTTCTCCTACAATGAGCAGTTCTTC. Translated, it gives CASSFTGFSYNEQFF.

This clonotype was recorded at least ten times. V and J are TRBV4-1 and TRBJ2-1; a weak D match, TRBD2 (5 bases). Trimming stripped 1 base from V and 5 bases from J, with 9 bases between. The CDR3 is made up of 14 amino acids. The germline CDR1 and CDR2 sequences are MGHRA and YSYEKL. The CDR3 DNA reads as TGCGCCAGCAGCCAAGCTAGCACCAACAATGAGCAGTTCTTC. Protein product: CASSQASTNNEQFF.

This clonotype was found many times. V usage is TRBV7-2 and J usage is TRBJ2-7; D not resolved. The germline V gene encodes CDR1 SGHTA and CDR2 FQGNSA. This CDR3 is built from 15 residues. The V end was cut by 1 base, the J end by 1 base, with 11 bases between. CDR3 nucleotides: TGTGCCAGCAGCTTAGTATTTGGCGGTTCCTACGAGCAGTACTTC. Translation gives CASSLVFGGSYEQYF.

The V call is TRBV15, the J call TRBJ1-6; D unclear. Trimming took off 8 bases at V and 6 bases at J, with 8 bases between the two ends. The germline V gene encodes CDR1 LNHNV and CDR2 YYDKDF (reference sequence). The CDR3 runs to 12 residues. The CDR3 nucleotides read TGTGCCACCCGCGGTCCTAATTCACCCCTCCACTTT. Translating it yields CATRGPNSPLHF.

This clonotype was recorded at least ten times. The rearrangement uses TRBV7-8 and TRBJ2-7; 8 bases align to TRBD1. This CDR3 contains 15 residues. J gave up 4 bases and V 4 bases, and 9 bases lay outside the gene matches. Germline V gene sequence: CDR1 SGHVS, CDR2 FQNEAQ. The CDR3 here is CASSYSGGIVYEQYF. The CDR3 nucleotides are TGTGCCAGCAGCTACTCAGGGGGCATAGTGTACGAGCAGTACTTC.

Worth noting for this clonotype: A much larger clone differs from this one at a single base, so this may be a read error. The J gene is TRBJ2-7, the V gene TRBV9, with a tentative D call TRBD2 (7 bases). Germline CDR1 reads SGDLS; CDR2 reads YYNGEE. The CDR3 spans 14 residues. CDR3 in amino acids: CVSSVKGEGYEQYF. The CDR3 nucleotides are TGTGTCAGCAGCGTAAAGGGGGAGGGGTACGAGCAGTACTTC.

This clonotype was seen many times. This chain joins TRBV28 and TRBJ1-1; weak D call: TRBD1 (5 bases). Germline loops: CDR1 MDHEN, CDR2 SYDVKM. CDR3 size: 14 residues. Trimming removed 3 bases at V and 1 base at J, with 9 bases between. CDR3 sequence: CASSFPGRNTEAFF. Here the CDR3 DNA reads TGTGCCAGCAGTTTTCCAGGGCGGAACACTGAAGCTTTCTTT.

This clonotype was recorded many times. The chain uses TRBV5-1 and TRBJ1-1, with D unresolved. The CDR3 consists of 15 residues. The germline V gene has CDR1 SGHRS and CDR2 YFSETQ. Trimming took off 1 base at V and 6 bases at J, with 16 bases between the two ends. CDR3 nucleotides: TGCGCCAGCAGCTTGCTGGCCCCCCTCGGGGCTGAAGCTTTCTTT. Its protein is CASSLLAPLGAEAFF.

This clonotype was detected many times. This CDR3 is CASNTGLANYGYTF. The CDR3 nucleotides are TGTGCCAGCAACACAGGGTTAGCTAACTATGGCTACACCTTC. V gene TRBV12-3 or TRBV12-4 combines with J gene TRBJ1-2, with D tentatively TRBD1 (6 bases). V lost 7 bases to trimming and J lost 0 bases, with 12 bases between them. This CDR3 is built from 14 residues.

The table lists this clonotype with many counts. The genes are TRBV20-1 and TRBJ2-1; TRBD1 aligns across 7 bases. Trimming at V came to 4 bases and at J to 0 bases, leaving 3 bases not matched to a gene. CDR1 and CDR2 from the germline V gene are DFQATT and SNEGSKA (reference sequence). The CDR3 is 14 residues long. The CDR3 protein is CSAKWDSSYNEQFF. In DNA form, the CDR3 reads TGCAGTGCTAAATGGGACAGCTCCTACAATGAGCAGTTCTTC.

This clonotype was counted at least ten times. The chain uses TRBV7-9 and TRBJ2-3; 9 bases align to TRBD1. Germline lookup yields CDR1 SEHNR and CDR2 FQNEAQ (reference sequence). The CDR3 is made up of 15 amino acids. Unmatched junction bases numbered 6, after V lost 5 bases and J lost 3 bases. DNA for the CDR3: TGTGCCAGCAGCCCGCCGGGACAGGGAACAGATACGCAGTATTTT. This gives the protein CASSPPGQGTDTQYF.

This clonotype has ten or more counts. The chain employs TRBV3-1 and TRBJ2-3; 8 positions agree with TRBD2. V shed 0 bases and J 8 bases; nucleotides not matched to a gene: 7. The CDR3 covers 15 residues. The germline V gene has CDR1 LGHDT and CDR2 YNNKEL (reference sequence). The CDR3 is CASSQEGAREGTQYF. The CDR3 coding sequence is TGTGCCAGCAGCCAAGAAGGAGCTCGGGAGGGTACGCAGTATTTT.

This clonotype appeared many times. The CDR3: CASSENTPVDIQYF. CDR3 nucleotide sequence: TGTGCCAGCAGTGAAAATACCCCGGTTGACATTCAGTACTTC. The J gene is TRBJ2-4, the V gene TRBV6-1; D not certain. Germline V gene lookup returns CDR1 MNHNS and CDR2 SASEGT. The CDR3 runs 14 residues. V lost 2 bases, J lost 8 bases, and 13 bases lay in between.

This clonotype appeared many times. The rearrangement links TRBV5-1 to TRBJ2-2; TRBD1 matches at 8 bases. V was clipped by 1 base and J by 5 bases; unmatched bases: 4. The CDR3 length is 15 residues. Per germline, CDR1 SGHRS and CDR2 YFSETQ. CDR3 nucleotide sequence: TGCGCCAGCAGCTTGTTTGGACAGGGTACCGGGGAGCTGTTTTTT. Amino acid sequence: CASSLFGQGTGELFF. Full variable domain (outside the CDR3, taken from reference TRBV5-1 and TRBJ2-2): KAGVTQTPRYLIKTRGQQVTLSCSPISGHRSVSWYQQTPGQGLQFLFEYFSETQRNKGNFPGRFSGRQFSNSRSEMNVSTLELGDSALYLCASSLFGQGTGELFFGEGSRLTVL.

This clonotype came up a few times. This rearrangement joins TRBV29-1 to TRBJ2-5, with D tentatively TRBD1 or TRBD2 (6 bases each). CDR1 and CDR2 from the germline V gene are SQVTM and ANQGSEA. V was shortened by 4 bases and J by 9 bases, with 18 bases between the two germline ends. This CDR3 is 13 amino acids long. The DNA of the CDR3 is TGCAGCGTTGGAGTAGACCTAAGGGGGGCCCAGTACTTC. It codes for CSVGVDLRGAQYF.

This clonotype came up many times. This chain links TRBV5-1 with TRBJ2-2, with 9 bases matching TRBD1. V trimming: 0 bases; J trimming: 8 bases; junction bases outside the gene matches: 5. From germline, CDR1 is SGHRS and CDR2 YFSETQ. The CDR3 is 15 amino acids. Here the CDR3 reads CASSLVQGAMGELFF. CDR3 DNA sequence: TGCGCCAGCAGCTTGGTACAGGGGGCGATGGGGGAGCTGTTTTTT.

This clonotype was found many times. This chain links TRBV10-3 with TRBJ2-1; weak D call: TRBD1 (6 bases). This CDR3 has 19 residues. Trimming pared 6 bases from V and 0 bases from J, leaving 24 bases between. Germline CDR1 is ENHRY and CDR2 is SYGVKD. The CDR3 coding sequence is TGTGCCATCAGGACAATGAACATAGGACAGAGAAGCTCCTACAATGAGCAGTTCTTC. Its translation: CAIRTMNIGQRSSYNEQFF.

This clonotype was recorded at least ten times. The J gene is TRBJ1-2, the V gene TRBV7-9; D is unresolved. Between the trimmed V and J ends, which lost 7 bases and 8 bases, there was a span of 11 bases. CDR1 and CDR2 from the germline V gene are SEHNR and FQNEAQ (reference sequence). CDR3 length: 11 amino acids. The CDR3 loop reads CASTNAGGYTF. The CDR3 bases are TGTGCCAGCACTAACGCGGGGGGCTACACCTTC.

The sample holds many counts of this clonotype. The rearrangement links TRBV27 to TRBJ2-7; the match to TRBD1 covers 8 bases. CDR1 is MNHEY, CDR2 SMNVEV, per germline (reference sequence). Trimming at V came to 6 bases and at J to 2 bases, leaving 6 bases not matched to a gene. This CDR3 has 14 residues. CDR3 bases: TGTGCCAGCAGGACAAAGACAGGGGCCTACGAGCAGTACTTC. Translated, it gives CASRTKTGAYEQYF.

This clonotype was recorded many times. The genes are TRBV5-1 and TRBJ1-6; 9 nucleotides align to TRBD1. The CDR3 sequence is 15 residues long. V lost 4 bases and J lost 7; bases outside the gene matches: 6. Germline-derived CDR1 and CDR2 are SGHRS and YFSETQ. The CDR3 coding sequence is TGCGCCAGCAGCGGGACCGGGACAGGGAATTCACCCCTCCACTTT. This sequence encodes CASSGTGTGNSPLHF.

This clonotype appeared many times. The chain employs TRBV29-1 and TRBJ1-1, with D uncertain. The V gene's germline CDR1 is SQVTM and CDR2 ANQGSEA. V lost 2 bases and J 10 bases, leaving 14 bases between the germline ends. CDR3 length equals 12 residues. Written as DNA, the CDR3 is TGCAGCGTTGAACGGCAGGCCTCGGGAGCTTTCTTT. As protein: CSVERQASGAFF.

This clonotype was observed many times. The chain joins TRBV5-1 to TRBJ2-3, with 9 nucleotides matching TRBD2. After removal of 2 bases from V and 2 bases from J, the junction contained 15 bases not matched to a gene. From germline, CDR1 is SGHRS and CDR2 YFSETQ. This CDR3 has 19 amino acids. CDR3 in amino acids: CASSFFSIGSGGDTDTQYF. DNA for the CDR3: TGCGCCAGCAGCTTCTTCTCAATAGGTAGCGGGGGTGACACAGATACGCAGTATTTT.

The chain employs TRBV20-1 and TRBJ1-5; D unclear. This CDR3 contains 14 residues. Germline lookup yields CDR1 DFQATT and CDR2 SNEGSKA (reference sequence). Trimming stripped 0 bases from V and 1 base from J, with 7 bases between. The CDR3 sequence is CSARDFRSNQPQHF. In nucleotides, the CDR3 is TGCAGTGCTAGAGATTTTAGGAGCAATCAGCCCCAGCATTTT.

V is TRBV4-3 and J is TRBJ2-2, with TRBD2 as a possible D gene (6 bases). The CDR3 length is 16 residues. CDR1 is LGHNA and CDR2 is YSLEER in the germline V gene. Trimming stripped 4 bases from V and 5 bases from J, with 17 bases between. CDR3 protein: CASSLEPGLSTGELFF. CDR3 nucleotide sequence: TGCGCCAGCAGCCTCGAACCGGGACTTTCGACCGGGGAGCTGTTTTTT.

This clonotype was observed many times. The genes are TRBV12-3 or TRBV12-4 and TRBJ1-2; 7 nucleotides agree with TRBD1. With V trimmed by 4 bases and J by 7 bases, 6 bases remained unmatched. CDR3 length equals 13 residues. CDR3 in amino acids: CASSSDRSSGYTF. The CDR3 DNA is TGTGCCAGCAGTTCGGACAGGTCTAGTGGCTACACCTTC.